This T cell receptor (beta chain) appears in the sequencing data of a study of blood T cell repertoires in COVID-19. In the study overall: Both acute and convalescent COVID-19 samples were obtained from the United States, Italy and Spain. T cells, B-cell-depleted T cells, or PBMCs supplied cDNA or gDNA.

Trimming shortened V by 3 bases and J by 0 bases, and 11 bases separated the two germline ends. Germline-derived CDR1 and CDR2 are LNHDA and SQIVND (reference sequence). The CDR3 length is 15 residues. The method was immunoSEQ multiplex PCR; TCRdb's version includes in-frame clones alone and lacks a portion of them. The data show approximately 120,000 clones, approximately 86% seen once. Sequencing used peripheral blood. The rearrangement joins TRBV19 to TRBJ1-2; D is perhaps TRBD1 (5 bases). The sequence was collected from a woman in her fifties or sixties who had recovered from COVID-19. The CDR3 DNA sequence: TGTGCCAGTAGTATCTCACAAGGGGCTAACTATGGCTACACCTTC. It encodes CASSISQGANYGYTF.